The 9 T cell receptor beta chains below were found in one sample sequenced in a study of T cell repertoires in ileal Crohn's disease. Here immunoSEQ multiplex PCR was the method, and the copy in TCRdb shows in-frame clones only, minus some. The sample consists of thousands of clones, roughly 81% of them appearing once. The sample comprised ileal tissue. Receptors were obtained from an adult with Crohn's disease.

V and J are TRBV25-1 and TRBJ2-3, with 10 bases that match TRBD2. The V gene end was trimmed by 2 bases and the J gene end by 4 bases; junction bases not matched to a gene: 12. Germline V CDR1 and CDR2: MGHDK, SYGVNS. This CDR3 contains 18 residues. In DNA, the CDR3 is TGTGCCAGCAGTGAAGACCTACAGCGGGAGGGCCTCGCAGATACGCAGTATTTT. Residues: CASSEDLQREGLADTQYF.

The CDR3 DNA follows: TGTGCCAGCAGCTTAACCTCGAACACTGAAGCTTTCTTT. Its translation: CASSLTSNTEAFF. This chain connects TRBV7-3 to TRBJ1-1; no clear D gene. This CDR3 contains 13 residues. Trimming removed 0 bases from V and 1 base from J, with 3 bases in between. The V gene's germline CDR1 is SGHTA and CDR2 FQGTGA.

The chain is built from TRBV1 and TRBJ2-2; TRBD2 is the table's D call, not checked against the DNA. TRBV1 is an annotated pseudogene. This CDR3 comprises 16 residues. The CDR3 spells CTSSQETEGVTGELFF. The DNA of the CDR3 is TGCACCAGCAGCCAAGAAACCGAGGGCGTCACCGGGGAGCTGTTTTTT.

The chain employs TRBV5-5 and TRBJ2-5; maybe TRBD2 (5 bases). Trimming removed 2 bases from V and 0 bases from J, with 14 bases in between. Germline V gene sequence: CDR1 SGHKS, CDR2 YYEKEE (reference sequence). This CDR3 has 16 amino acids. CDR3 amino acids: CASSFREGEHQETQYF. The CDR3, as DNA: TGTGCCAGCAGCTTCAGAGAGGGAGAGCACCAAGAGACCCAGTACTTC.

This clone has more than one count but fewer than ten. The V gene is TRBV19, the J gene TRBJ2-7, with 13 bases fitting TRBD2. The germline V gene encodes CDR1 LNHDA and CDR2 SQIVND (reference sequence). J gave up 6 bases and V 5 bases, and 7 bases lay outside the gene matches. CDR3 size: 15 residues. The DNA for the CDR3 is TGTGCCAGTAGTGCCGGGACTAGCGGGATTGGCGAGCAGTACTTC. Encoded protein: CASSAGTSGIGEQYF.

This rearrangement joins TRBV30 to TRBJ1-3; the D is unclear. Germline assignment: CDR1 GTSNPN and CDR2 SVGIG (reference sequence). The ends were cut back, 2 bases at V and 4 bases at J, with 12 bases in the middle. The CDR3 covers 14 residues. Here the CDR3 reads CAWSPDAGGNTIYF. CDR3 DNA sequence: TGTGCCTGGAGTCCTGACGCGGGGGGAAACACCATATATTTT.

The chain carries TRBV5-4 and TRBJ2-3; TRBD2 matches at 8 bases. The CDR3 totals 14 residues. The germline gives CDR1 SGHNT, CDR2 YYREEE (reference sequence). The junction had 4 bases not matched to a gene; V was cut back by 3 bases and J by 4 bases. This CDR3 reads CASSSGTRSDTQYF. The CDR3 DNA follows: TGTGCCAGCAGCTCCGGGACTAGATCAGATACGCAGTATTTT.

The rearrangement links TRBV19 to TRBJ2-7; TRBD1 aligns across 10 bases. V was clipped by 1 base and J by 5 bases; unmatched bases: 8. CDR1 is LNHDA and CDR2 is SQIVND in the germline V gene (reference sequence). The CDR3 is 16 amino acids. This CDR3 is CASSIARGQGFDEQYF. CDR3 DNA: TGTGCCAGTAGTATAGCGAGGGGACAGGGGTTCGACGAGCAGTACTTC.

The chain uses TRBV13 and TRBJ1-3, with D perhaps TRBD1 (5 bases). The CDR3 has 14 amino acids. Looked up from germline, CDR1 is PRHDT and CDR2 is FYEKMQ (reference sequence). Trimming shortened V by 8 bases and J by 2 bases, and 13 bases separated the two germline ends. The CDR3 coding sequence is TGTGCCAGCTCCCGGGGACTGCCTGGAAACACCATATATTTT. It specifies CASSRGLPGNTIYF.